Below, 18 T cell receptor beta chains from the same sample are listed, as sequenced in a study of blood T cell repertoires in COVID-19 (dated by TCRdb to the early 2020s). The library was made by the immunoSEQ multiplex PCR assay. TCRdb holds this immuneACCESS table with in-frame rearrangements only. Some clones are missing; in checked studies, unresolved V genes explain under half, and the rest has no known cause. This sample holds about 230,000 clones; 80% to 90% were observed only once. Approximately 10% of the sample rests with the top ten. Sequencing was carried out using peripheral blood. All receptors derive from a man aged 50-60 years with COVID-19, enrolled during active disease.

This clone was picked up one time. This chain uses TRBV20-1 with TRBJ2-2; D remains ambiguous. The CDR3 covers 16 residues. Germline V gene data show CDR1 as DFQATT and CDR2 as SNEGSKA (reference sequence). V lost 3 bases and J lost 1, with 15 bases in between. The CDR3 nucleotides are TGCAGTGCTAGTAATCTGTGGGCAAGGAACACCGGGGAGCTGTTTTTT. Amino acid sequence: CSASNLWARNTGELFF.

The chain recombines TRBV18 with TRBJ2-7; 7 nucleotides match TRBD1. Germline V gene data show CDR1 as KGHSH and CDR2 as LQKENI. The CDR3 covers 18 residues. The V gene end was trimmed by 1 base and the J gene end by 4 bases; junction bases not matched to a gene: 16. The CDR3 region has the DNA TGTGCCAGCTCACCACAAATATCCCGACAGGGAATTTTATACGAGCAGTACTTC. It codes for CASSPQISRQGILYEQYF.

The V and J genes are TRBV7-9 and TRBJ1-1; possible D gene TRBD1, 5 bases. The CDR3 has 13 amino acids. V was pared by 6 bases and J by 4 bases, with 12 bases between. The germline gives CDR1 SEHNR, CDR2 FQNEAQ (reference sequence). The DNA of the CDR3 is TGTGCCAGCAGACCACGGGACTCCACTGAAGCTTTCTTT. It is translated as CASRPRDSTEAFF.

The chain links TRBV2 to TRBJ2-5; perhaps TRBD1 as D (5 bases). The CDR3 totals 16 residues. V shed 2 bases and J shed 1 base, with 14 bases lying between them. The germline CDR1 and CDR2 sequences are SNHLY and FYNNEI. The CDR3 loop is CASSESQGTFQETQYF. The CDR3, as DNA: TGTGCCAGCAGTGAATCCCAGGGTACCTTCCAAGAGACCCAGTACTTC.

The chain joins TRBV24-1 to TRBJ2-1, with 15 positions matching TRBD2. Germline CDR1 is KGHDR and CDR2 is SFDVKD. V was clipped by 5 bases and J by 10 bases; unmatched bases: 5. CDR3 length: 15 residues. The CDR3 DNA reads as TGTGCCACCAGTGTTGGGGGACTAGCGGGAGGCGAGCAGTTCTTC. Its protein is CATSVGGLAGGEQFF.

The rearrangement uses TRBV7-2 and TRBJ2-3, with 8 bases lining up with TRBD2. The V gene's germline CDR1 is SGHTA and CDR2 FQGNSA. Trimming took 4 bases from V and 4 from J; bases not matched to a gene: 10. The CDR3 totals 16 residues. DNA for the CDR3: TGTGCCAGCAGCTCCCGGGCGGGTAGCGGGGCAGATACGCAGTATTTT. Encoded protein: CASSSRAGSGADTQYF.

This clone was picked up one time. The chain carries TRBV9 and TRBJ1-1, with 12 bases matching TRBD1. After removal of 4 bases from V and 4 bases from J, the junction contained 11 bases not matched to a gene. This CDR3 has 17 amino acids. The germline gives CDR1 SGDLS, CDR2 YYNGEE. This chain's CDR3 is CASSPRDRGHPGTEAFF. The DNA for the CDR3 is TGTGCCAGCAGCCCCCGGGACAGGGGGCATCCAGGCACTGAAGCTTTCTTT.

The J gene is TRBJ1-3, the V gene TRBV6-1; 10 positions match TRBD1. V was pared by 0 bases and J by 0 bases, with 8 bases of the junction left unmatched. The CDR3 totals 19 residues. Germline values: CDR1 MNHNS, CDR2 SASEGT. This CDR3 is CASSEAGQGIGSSGNTIYF. CDR3 sequence (DNA): TGTGCCAGCAGTGAAGCGGGACAGGGGATTGGGAGCTCTGGAAACACCATATATTTT.

The V and J genes are TRBV7-9 and TRBJ2-3, with TRBD2 matching 7 bases. V dropped 5 bases and J dropped 3; count of bases not matched to a gene: 8. The CDR3 runs to 15 residues. Germline V lookup: CDR1 SEHNR, CDR2 FQNEAQ (reference sequence). CDR3 coding DNA: TGTGCCAGCAGCGCTACCGGCGGGAGTACAGATACGCAGTATTTT. It codes for CASSATGGSTDTQYF. Complete variable domain (other parts from reference TRBV7-9 and TRBJ2-3): DTGVSQNPRHKITKRGQNVTFRCDPISEHNRLYWYRQTLGQGPEFLTYFQNEAQLEKSRLLSDRFSAERPKGSFSTLEIQRTEQGDSAMYLCASSATGGSTDTQYFGPGTRLTVL.

This chain links TRBV11-2 with TRBJ2-7, with a tentative D call TRBD2 (6 bases). Trimming removed 1 base at V and 4 bases at J, with 17 bases between. Germline V lookup: CDR1 SGHAT, CDR2 FQNNGV. CDR3 length: 16 residues. CDR3 DNA sequence: TGTGCCAGCAGCTTAGTCGGGGACTGGCTTACTTACGAGCAGTACTTC. It is translated as CASSLVGDWLTYEQYF.

The chain has TRBV28 and TRBJ1-1, with D perhaps matching TRBD1 (6 bases). The CDR3 is 15 amino acids. Per germline, CDR1 MDHEN and CDR2 SYDVKM. Trimming cost V 4 bases and J 2 bases, with 14 bases left between them. CDR3: CASSSLGGGNTEAFF. Written as DNA, the CDR3 is TGTGCCAGCAGTTCCCTGGGAGGGGGTAACACTGAAGCTTTCTTT.

The CDR3 sequence: CASQGQNTGELFF. CDR3 nucleotide sequence: TGTGCCAGCCAGGGACAGAACACCGGGGAGCTGTTTTTT. The chain is built from TRBV7-3 and TRBJ2-2, with D possibly matching TRBD1 (6 bases). V was clipped by 8 bases and J by 1 base, with 8 bases between them. The germline V gene encodes CDR1 SGHTA and CDR2 FQGTGA. The CDR3 extends over 13 amino acids.

V is TRBV27 and J is TRBJ2-1, with D unclear. CDR3 length: 13 amino acids. V gave up 3 bases and J gave up 2 bases, with 5 bases separating them. The germline CDR1 and CDR2 sequences are MNHEY and SMNVEV (reference sequence). CDR3 DNA sequence: TGTGCCAGCAGTTTTACAGCCTACAATGAGCAGTTCTTC. This codes for CASSFTAYNEQFF.

V and J are TRBV4-1 and TRBJ2-4; D remains unclear. The V end lost 2 bases, the J end lost 0 bases, and 5 bases lay between the germline ends. Germline assignment: CDR1 MGHRA and CDR2 YSYEKL. The CDR3 runs to 14 residues. This CDR3 is CASSQIQAKNIQYF. CDR3 DNA: TGCGCCAGCAGCCAAATCCAAGCCAAAAACATTCAGTACTTC.

The chain carries TRBV7-8 and TRBJ2-1; TRBD1 might be the D (5 bases). Trimming removed 1 base from V and 7 bases from J, with 26 bases in between. The CDR3 extends over 19 amino acids. Germline lookup yields CDR1 SGHVS and CDR2 FQNEAQ. CDR3 DNA sequence: TGTGCCAGCAGCTTAGTAAGGGTCGGCAGGGCTGAGAATAGGAATGAGCAGTTCTTC. Protein sequence: CASSLVRVGRAENRNEQFF.

The chain carries TRBV9 and TRBJ2-1, with D tentatively TRBD1 (6 bases). This CDR3 has 12 amino acids. From germline, CDR1 is SGDLS and CDR2 YYNGEE. V lost 4 bases and J 9 bases, leaving 11 bases between the germline ends. This chain's CDR3 is CASSPMDSEQFF. The CDR3, as DNA: TGTGCCAGCAGCCCGATGGACAGTGAGCAGTTCTTC.

The rearrangement joins TRBV11-2 to TRBJ2-3; possibly TRBD1 for D (6 bases). Per germline, CDR1 SGHAT and CDR2 FQNNGV. V was cut by 1 base and J by 2 bases, with 13 bases left in between. The CDR3 totals 16 residues. CDR3 region: CASSLAGQRFTDTQYF. CDR3 in DNA: TGTGCCAGCAGCTTAGCCGGACAGCGTTTCACAGATACGCAGTATTTT.

The chain combines TRBV7-2 with TRBJ1-1; D perhaps matches TRBD1 (6 bases). The CDR3 runs 17 residues. V lost 1 base and J lost 2, with 17 bases in between. Germline V lookup: CDR1 SGHTA, CDR2 FQGNSA. CDR3 protein: CASSLGRGRGPNTEAFF. CDR3 DNA: TGTGCCAGCAGCTTAGGTAGGGGCAGGGGCCCCAACACTGAAGCTTTCTTT.